Below, 5 T cell receptor beta chains from the same sample are listed, as sequenced in a study of spatial heterogeneity in lung cancer. Time point reported: sample taken at primary tumor resection. One entry per CDR3 protein results from TCRdb running MiXCR on the 5' RACE reads. This sample has about 1,800 distinct CDR3 sequences, with roughly 23% found just once. The sample in question was normal lung tissue next to the tumor, obtained at surgery. These receptors all stem from a male donor with early-stage non-small cell lung cancer.

By its share, this clonotype is large. The chain employs TRBV7-8 and TRBJ2-3, with D maybe TRBD1 (6 bases). Germline V CDR1 and CDR2: SGHVS, FQNEAQ. CDR3 length: 16 amino acids. Trimming removed 4 bases from V and 4 bases from J, with 18 bases in between. This CDR3 reads CASSSHRATLSDTQYF. DNA for the CDR3: TGTGCCAGCAGCTCCCACAGGGCTACTCTGTCAGATACGCAGTATTTT.

This clonotype counts as large. The gene calls are TRBV27 and TRBJ2-1, with D unclear. The CDR3 totals 13 residues. The germline gives CDR1 MNHEY, CDR2 SMNVEV (reference sequence). V lost 0 bases and J lost 9, with 9 bases in between. Written as DNA, the CDR3 is TGTGCCAGCAGTTTATCGCCGAAGGGTGAGCAGTTCTTC. Amino acids: CASSLSPKGEQFF.

This clonotype rates as medium-sized. The CDR3 sequence is CASSVAGQETQYF. The CDR3 nucleotides read TGTGCCAGCAGCGTCGCAGGCCAAGAGACCCAGTACTTC. The chain employs TRBV7-9 and TRBJ2-5; no reliable D call. V gave up 5 bases and J gave up 1 base, with 8 bases separating them. The CDR3 length is 13 residues. Germline V gene sequence: CDR1 SEHNR, CDR2 FQNEAQ (reference sequence).

This chain links TRBV28 with TRBJ2-4; weak D call: TRBD2 (5 bases). The CDR3 is made up of 13 amino acids. CDR1 MDHEN and CDR2 SYDVKM come from the germline V gene. Trimming removed 7 bases from V and 6 bases from J, with 13 bases in between. The CDR3 here is CASTTLGINIQYF. The CDR3, as DNA: TGTGCCAGCACTACCCTCGGGATAAACATTCAGTACTTC.

Remarks on this clonotype: The junction differs from germline at one of its ends, possibly a read error. The CDR3 DNA reads TGTGTCAGCAGCTCCGACACCTACGAGCAGTACTTC. Translation gives CVSSSDTYEQYF. The rearrangement joins TRBV6-5 to TRBJ2-7; D is unclear. The CDR3 covers 12 residues. Looked up from germline, CDR1 is MNHEY and CDR2 is SVGAGI.